These 7 T cell receptor beta chains share one sample of origin, sequenced in a study of T-cell reconstitution after alpha-beta-depleted transplantation in children. It was with unique molecular identifiers that the TCRbeta library was prepared. TCRdb reprocessed the PCR reads with MiXCR, giving one entry per CDR3 protein. The table lists roughly 590,000 distinct CDR3 sequences, approximately 15% of them singletons, with approximately 1% in the top ten. The source was PBMCs from the stem cell graft donor, collected from the stem cell graft. Every receptor here comes from a human donor who donated a stem cell graft to a child with acute myeloid leukemia.

The chain employs TRBV7-9 and TRBJ1-6; tentative D call: TRBD1 (6 bases). CDR3 size: 12 residues. Trimming removed 4 bases at V and 11 bases at J, with 9 bases between. Germline assignment: CDR1 SEHNR and CDR2 FQNEAQ (reference sequence). The CDR3 spells CASSSGVPPLHF. The CDR3 nucleotides read TGTGCCAGCAGCTCAGGGGTCCCACCCCTCCACTTT.

This clonotype has ten or more counts. J is TRBJ2-1 and V is TRBV29-1; weak D call: TRBD2 (6 bases). CDR1 and CDR2 from the germline V gene are SQVTM and ANQGSEA. There are 15 residues in the CDR3. V was trimmed by 5 bases and J by 2 bases, leaving 16 bases between them. In DNA, the CDR3 is TGCAGCGTTTGGGTGCGGGGAAAAACCTACAATGAGCAGTTCTTC. Residues: CSVWVRGKTYNEQFF.

The chain is built from TRBV13 and TRBJ1-5; 9 nucleotides agree with TRBD1. CDR3 length: 15 residues. V lost 4 bases and J lost 5; bases outside the gene matches: 6. From germline, CDR1 is PRHDT and CDR2 FYEKMQ (reference sequence). CDR3 in DNA: TGTGCCAGCAGCTCCCGGGACAGGGACGATCAGCCCCAGCATTTT. Translation gives CASSSRDRDDQPQHF.

In its sample, this clonotype was seen many times. The rearrangement joins TRBV7-2 to TRBJ1-3; D gene ambiguous. Germline CDR1 is SGHTA and CDR2 is FQGNSA. The V end lost 2 bases, the J end lost 4 bases, and 12 bases lay between the germline ends. CDR3 length equals 15 residues. CDR3 sequence (DNA): TGTGCCAGCAGCTTACCGGGGTCGGGGGGAAACACCATATATTTT. Its protein is CASSLPGSGGNTIYF.

The chain combines TRBV20-1 with TRBJ1-2; possible D gene TRBD1, 5 bases. Germline V gene data show CDR1 as DFQATT and CDR2 as SNEGSKA (reference sequence). The CDR3 spans 15 residues. V shed 0 bases and J shed 8 bases, with 19 bases lying between them. CDR3 coding DNA: TGCAGTGCTAGAGATCCCGGAGCCAGGGCCGAAGGCTACACCTTC. Translating gives CSARDPGARAEGYTF.

With regard to this clonotype: A much larger clone differs by one base, so this may be a read error. V usage is TRBV7-3 and J usage is TRBJ1-2; TRBD1 is a possible D gene (5 bases). The V gene lost 5 bases and the J gene lost 8 bases, with 21 bases spanning the gap. Germline CDR1 reads SGHTA; CDR2 reads FQGTGA. CDR3 size: 15 residues. CDR3 in amino acids: CASSGIPGIGEGYTF. CDR3 DNA: TGTGCCAGCAGCGGGATACCAGGGATAGGGGAAGGCTACACCTTC.

A note on this clonotype: This may come from a read error, since a much larger clone is one base off. The chain carries TRBV20-1 and TRBJ2-1; D uncertain. This CDR3 spans 11 amino acids. V was shortened by 5 bases and J by 7 bases, with 9 bases between the two germline ends. Germline V gene sequence: CDR1 DFQATT, CDR2 SNEGSKA (reference sequence). Written as DNA, the CDR3 is TGCAGTGCTGGTGCCCGGAATGAGCAGTTCTTC. It specifies CSAGARNEQFF.